This passage covers 24 T cell receptor beta chains from one sample sequenced in a study of CD8+ T cells in alopecia areata. Investigators isolated RNA and reverse transcribed it into cDNA to act as the sequencing template. Assay used: immunoSEQ multiplex PCR; TCRdb lists only in-frame clones, some missing. The data show about 120,000 clones, with around 56% seen just once and approximately 0.5% held by the top ten. As to treatment: oral pan-JAK inhibitor, 5-10 mg twice daily. The sequenced sample was CD4+ T cells sorted from blood, obtained at week 4, from a patient treated with tofacitinib. These receptors came from a human donor with alopecia areata.

The J gene is TRBJ2-7, the V gene TRBV4-1; perhaps TRBD1 as D (7 bases). Germline V gene data show CDR1 as MGHRA and CDR2 as YSYEKL. CDR3 length equals 16 residues. V was cut by 1 base and J by 2 bases, with 15 bases left in between. Written as DNA, the CDR3 is TGCGCCAGCAGCCAAGTAGGGGGCACTAGCACCTACGAGCAGTACTTC. Translating it yields CASSQVGGTSTYEQYF.

This chain connects TRBV15 to TRBJ2-7; D perhaps matches TRBD2 (5 bases). The CDR3 loop spans 15 amino acids. The V end was cut by 0 bases, the J end by 2 bases, with 11 bases between. Germline V gene data show CDR1 as LNHNV and CDR2 as YYDKDF (reference sequence). The CDR3 DNA sequence: TGTGCCACCAGCAGAGATTCCGGGGTAGCCTACGAGCAGTACTTC. Translated, it gives CATSRDSGVAYEQYF.

This chain uses TRBV18 with TRBJ1-2; a possible D gene is TRBD1 (5 bases). Germline CDR1 is KGHSH and CDR2 is LQKENI. This CDR3 has 13 amino acids. With 8 bases removed from V and 6 bases from J, the gap between germline ends came to 16 bases. CDR3 nucleotide sequence: TGTGCCAGCACCCACTCCGGAGGGGATGGCTACACCTTC. Its translation is CASTHSGGDGYTF.

This sequence joins TRBV2 and TRBJ1-2; 9 bases line up with TRBD1. The CDR3 contains 15 residues. Germline V lookup: CDR1 SNHLY, CDR2 FYNNEI. With V trimmed by 8 bases and J by 8 bases, 15 bases remained unmatched. CDR3 DNA sequence: TGTGCCAGCCAGCGCACAGGGGGCGCGAGGAGCGGCTACACCTTC. Its protein product is CASQRTGGARSGYTF. The complete variable domain, with remaining parts taken from reference TRBV2 and TRBJ1-2, reads EPEVTQTPSHQVTQMGQEVILRCVPISNHLYFYWYRQILGQKVEFLVSFYNNEISEKSEIFDDQFSVERPDGSNFTLKIRSTKLEDSAMYFCASQRTGGARSGYTFGSGTRLTVV.

The chain is built from TRBV2 and TRBJ1-2; 7 bases map to TRBD1. Germline V gives CDR1 SNHLY, CDR2 FYNNEI. V was clipped by 3 bases and J by 5 bases; unmatched bases: 6. The CDR3 is 14 residues long. CDR3 in amino acids: CASSDFTGVYGYTF. CDR3 coding DNA: TGTGCCAGCAGTGACTTTACAGGGGTGTATGGCTACACCTTC.

In this sample, this clone turned up a few times. The chain uses TRBV18 and TRBJ2-2; D gene uncertain. The V gene's germline CDR1 is KGHSH and CDR2 LQKENI. The CDR3 is made up of 15 amino acids. V was pared by 0 bases and J by 5 bases, with 10 bases between. The CDR3 coding sequence is TGTGCCAGCTCACCACCGATAGTCGGGACCGGGGAGCTGTTTTTT. Encoded protein: CASSPPIVGTGELFF.

Only a few counts were recorded for this clone. The J gene is TRBJ1-4, the V gene TRBV6-5; TRBD1 might be the D (5 bases). V was trimmed by 4 bases and J by 8 bases, leaving 14 bases between them. CDR1 MNHEY and CDR2 SVGAGI come from the germline V gene. CDR3 length: 14 amino acids. The CDR3 protein is CASSFDRGSEKLFF. The CDR3 DNA follows: TGTGCCAGCAGTTTCGACAGAGGATCAGAAAAACTGTTTTTT.

The genes are TRBV30 and TRBJ1-2, with 7 positions matching TRBD1. The CDR3 covers 13 residues. Germline V gene data show CDR1 as GTSNPN and CDR2 as SVGIG (reference sequence). V gave up 2 bases and J gave up 5 bases; unmatched junction bases: 5. This CDR3 is CAWSKNRGYGYTF. CDR3 DNA sequence: TGTGCCTGGAGTAAAAACAGGGGATATGGCTACACCTTC.

This chain links TRBV29-1 with TRBJ1-3, with D unresolved. V was shortened by 4 bases and J by 0 bases, with 7 bases between the two germline ends. This CDR3 has 13 residues. Germline V gene lookup returns CDR1 SQVTM and CDR2 ANQGSEA. CDR3 DNA sequence: TGCAGCGTTGTCAGGAGCTCTGGAAACACCATATATTTT. Translation: CSVVRSSGNTIYF.

CDR3 residues: CAWSVYRIGTEAFF. CDR3 bases: TGTGCCTGGAGTGTGTACAGGATTGGGACTGAAGCTTTCTTT. The V gene is TRBV30, the J gene TRBJ1-1, with D possibly matching TRBD1 (5 bases). The germline V gene has CDR1 GTSNPN and CDR2 SVGIG (reference sequence). V lost 0 bases, J lost 5 bases, and 13 bases lay in between. This CDR3 has 14 amino acids. Supplemented by reference TRBV30 and TRBJ1-1, the full variable domain reads SQTIHQWPATLVQPVGSPLSLECTVEGTSNPNLYWYRQAAGRGLQLLFYSVGIGQISSEVPQNLSASRPQDRQFILSSKKLLLSDSGFYLCAWSVYRIGTEAFFGQGTRLTVV.

The rearrangement links TRBV18 to TRBJ1-2; no clear D. Trimming removed 5 bases from V and 8 bases from J, with 15 bases in between. The CDR3 sequence is 13 residues long. Germline CDR1 is KGHSH and CDR2 is LQKENI. The CDR3 region has the DNA TGTGCCAGCTCAACAGACCGGGGAATGGGCTACACCTTC. Translation gives CASSTDRGMGYTF.

This chain connects TRBV2 to TRBJ1-1; possibly TRBD1 for D (5 bases). V lost 6 bases and J lost 3, with 11 bases in between. Germline assignment: CDR1 SNHLY and CDR2 FYNNEI. The CDR3 covers 13 residues. The CDR3 nucleotides are TGTGCCAGCAGCGGCAGGGAGGACACTGAAGCTTTCTTT. Its translation is CASSGREDTEAFF.

In this sample, this clone turned up a few times. Mismatch with germline at one junction end may stem from a read error. The V and J genes are TRBV5-1 and TRBJ2-1; the D is unclear. This CDR3 has 11 amino acids. Looked up from germline, CDR1 is SGHRS and CDR2 is YFSETQ. DNA of the CDR3: TGCGCCAGCAGCTCCCACAATGAGCAGTTCTTC. Translated, it gives CASSSHNEQFF.

The V call is TRBV30, the J call TRBJ1-4; D uncertain. The CDR3 is 14 amino acids. V was clipped by 2 bases and J by 7 bases, with 14 bases between them. CDR1 and CDR2 from the germline V gene are GTSNPN and SVGIG (reference sequence). The CDR3 sequence: CAWSSGQQIEKLFF. The CDR3 nucleotides are TGTGCCTGGAGTAGCGGGCAGCAGATTGAAAAACTGTTTTTT.

This clone was observed a few times. The chain couples TRBV29-1 to TRBJ1-1; D call uncertain. V lost 2 bases and J lost 5, with 6 bases in between. Germline loops: CDR1 SQVTM, CDR2 ANQGSEA. CDR3 size: 11 residues. CDR3 residues: CSVERHTEAFF. As DNA, the CDR3 is TGCAGCGTTGAACGTCATACTGAAGCTTTCTTT.

This clone turned up a few times. The V call is TRBV6-5, the J call TRBJ2-7; D is ambiguous. Germline-derived CDR1 and CDR2 are MNHEY and SVGAGI. The CDR3 loop spans 14 amino acids. The germline V and J ends were trimmed by 2 bases and 2 bases, with 10 bases remaining between them. The CDR3 reads CASSYEQAAYEQYF. Here the CDR3 DNA reads TGTGCCAGCAGTTACGAGCAGGCCGCCTACGAGCAGTACTTC.

The chain uses TRBV5-1 and TRBJ2-6, with D uncertain. The V gene lost 0 bases and the J gene lost 2 bases, with 6 bases spanning the gap. Germline V gene sequence: CDR1 SGHRS, CDR2 YFSETQ. The CDR3 totals 15 residues. The CDR3 sequence is CASSLGVTGANVLTF. CDR3 coding DNA: TGCGCCAGCAGCTTGGGGGTGACTGGGGCCAACGTCCTGACTTTC.

This rearrangement joins TRBV5-4 to TRBJ2-5; 9 nucleotides match TRBD2. CDR3 size: 16 residues. The junction had 8 bases not matched to a gene; V was cut back by 0 bases and J by 5 bases. CDR1 SGHNT and CDR2 YYREEE come from the germline V gene (reference sequence). In DNA form, the CDR3 reads TGTGCCAGCAGCTTGGCCGGGCTAGCGGGATTGGAGACCCAGTACTTC. Protein sequence: CASSLAGLAGLETQYF.

J is TRBJ2-7 and V is TRBV5-1, with TRBD2 identical over 11 bases. The CDR3 runs 16 residues. J was trimmed by 6 bases and V by 4 bases; bases with no gene match: 12. The germline CDR1 and CDR2 sequences are SGHRS and YFSETQ. In DNA form, the CDR3 reads TGCGCCAGCAGCCCAATGAAAACTAGCGGGAGCAGCGAGCAGTACTTC. This sequence encodes CASSPMKTSGSSEQYF. Complete variable domain (other parts from reference TRBV5-1 and TRBJ2-7): KAGVTQTPRYLIKTRGQQVTLSCSPISGHRSVSWYQQTPGQGLQFLFEYFSETQRNKGNFPGRFSGRQFSNSRSEMNVSTLELGDSALYLCASSPMKTSGSSEQYFGPGTRLTVT.

The genes are TRBV27 and TRBJ2-6; TRBD1 might be the D (6 bases). V lost 4 bases to trimming and J lost 4 bases, with 8 bases between them. The CDR3 spans 14 residues. Germline V lookup: CDR1 MNHEY, CDR2 SMNVEV (reference sequence). The CDR3 DNA sequence: TGTGCCAGCAGTTGGGGGCCCGGGGCCAACGTCCTGACTTTC. As protein: CASSWGPGANVLTF.

This sequence joins TRBV5-4 and TRBJ1-2; TRBD1 is a possible D gene (6 bases). The CDR3 runs to 15 residues. With 7 bases removed from V and 4 bases from J, the gap between germline ends came to 20 bases. The V gene's germline CDR1 is SGHNT and CDR2 YYREEE (reference sequence). CDR3 protein: CASSEGEHPPYGYTF. CDR3 sequence (DNA): TGTGCCAGCTCCGAGGGGGAGCACCCCCCCTATGGCTACACCTTC.

This clone was seen only a few times. V and J are TRBV2 and TRBJ1-5; D unclear. CDR1 is SNHLY, CDR2 FYNNEI, per germline. CDR3 length equals 13 residues. Trimming stripped 4 bases from V and 0 bases from J, with 4 bases between. The DNA of the CDR3 is TGTGCCAGCAGTGGGGATAGCAATCAGCCCCAGCATTTT. The encoded protein is CASSGDSNQPQHF.

The rearrangement links TRBV2 to TRBJ2-3, with 10 nucleotides matching TRBD1. The V gene's germline CDR1 is SNHLY and CDR2 FYNNEI. The V gene end was trimmed by 10 bases and the J gene end by 1 base; junction bases not matched to a gene: 8. The CDR3 is 15 amino acids. The CDR3 nucleotides read TGTGCCACCTCGGGGGGGACAGGGGGCACAGATACGCAGTATTTT. It yields the protein CATSGGTGGTDTQYF.

V gene TRBV5-1 combines with J gene TRBJ1-5; D remains ambiguous. CDR1 SGHRS and CDR2 YFSETQ come from the germline V gene. CDR3 length: 15 residues. V was clipped by 0 bases and J by 4 bases, with 11 bases between them. The DNA of the CDR3 is TGCGCCAGCAGCTTGGACGGAGAGAGAAATCAGCCCCAGCATTTT. It translates to CASSLDGERNQPQHF.